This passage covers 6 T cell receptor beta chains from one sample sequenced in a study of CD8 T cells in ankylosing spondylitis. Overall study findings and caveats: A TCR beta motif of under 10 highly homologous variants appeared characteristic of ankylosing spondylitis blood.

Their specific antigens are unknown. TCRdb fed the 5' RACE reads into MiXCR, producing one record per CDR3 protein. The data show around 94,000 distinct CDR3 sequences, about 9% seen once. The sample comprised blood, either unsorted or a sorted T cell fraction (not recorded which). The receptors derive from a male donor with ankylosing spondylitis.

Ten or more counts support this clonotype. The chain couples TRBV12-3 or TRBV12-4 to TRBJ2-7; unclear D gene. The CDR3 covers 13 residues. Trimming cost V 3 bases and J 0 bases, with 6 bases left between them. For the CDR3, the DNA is TGTGCCAGCAGTTTCGGCACCTCCTACGAGCAGTACGTC. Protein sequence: CASSFGTSYEQYV.

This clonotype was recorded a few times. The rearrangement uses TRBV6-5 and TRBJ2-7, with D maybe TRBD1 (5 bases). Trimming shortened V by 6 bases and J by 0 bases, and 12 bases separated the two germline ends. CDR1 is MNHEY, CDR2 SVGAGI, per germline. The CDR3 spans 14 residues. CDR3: CASRLTGDSYEQYF. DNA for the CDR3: TGTGCCAGCAGATTAACAGGAGACTCCTACGAGCAGTACTTC.

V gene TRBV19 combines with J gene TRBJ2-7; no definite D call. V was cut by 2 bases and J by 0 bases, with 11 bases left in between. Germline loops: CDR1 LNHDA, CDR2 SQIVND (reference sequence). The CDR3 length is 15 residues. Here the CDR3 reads CASSIIAGTSYEQYF. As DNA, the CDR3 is TGTGCCAGTAGTATAATTGCCGGTACCTCCTACGAGCAGTACTTC.

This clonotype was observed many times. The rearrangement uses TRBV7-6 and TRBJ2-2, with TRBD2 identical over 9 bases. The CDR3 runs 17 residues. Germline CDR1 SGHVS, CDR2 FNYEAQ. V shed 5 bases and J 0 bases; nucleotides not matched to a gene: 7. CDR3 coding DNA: TGTGCCAGCAGCGCCTCTAGCGGGGTGGCGAACACCGGGGAGCTGTTTTTT. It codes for CASSASSGVANTGELFF.

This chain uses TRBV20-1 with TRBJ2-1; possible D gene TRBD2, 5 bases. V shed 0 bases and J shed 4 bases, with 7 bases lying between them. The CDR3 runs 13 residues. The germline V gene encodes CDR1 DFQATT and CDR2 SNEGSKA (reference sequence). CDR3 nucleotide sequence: TGCAGTGCTAGAGACGGGGATTACAATGAGCAGTTCTTC. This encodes CSARDGDYNEQFF.

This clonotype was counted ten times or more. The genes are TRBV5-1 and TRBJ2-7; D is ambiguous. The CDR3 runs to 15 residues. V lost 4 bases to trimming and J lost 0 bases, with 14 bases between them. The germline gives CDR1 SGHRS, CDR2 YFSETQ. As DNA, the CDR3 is TGCGCCAGCAGCCCGGGTACAGCGCCCTCCTACGAGCAGTACTTC. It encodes CASSPGTAPSYEQYF.